This T cell receptor beta chain was profiled in a study of CD8+ T cells in alopecia areata. Study-wide results and caveats: Significant decreases in scalp clonality and expanded CD8+ clones followed tofacitinib treatment. It was observed that many expanded lesional clones persisted in scalp and blood during tofacitinib.

Following extraction, RNA underwent reverse transcription to cDNA, which served as the sequencing template. This table comes from immunoSEQ multiplex PCR, and its TCRdb copy is limited to in-frame clones, with some not included. The sample yields 200,000 to 250,000 clones, approximately 38% seen once. Stated treatment: oral pan-JAK inhibitor, 5-10 mg twice daily. The CDR3 runs 14 residues. V was cut by 7 bases and J by 7 bases, with 16 bases left in between. Germline V gene lookup returns CDR1 SGHVS and CDR2 FQNEAQ. In its sample, this clone was seen a few times. Antigen: not known. Sequenced here: CD4+ T cells sorted from blood, sampled between weeks 30 and 35, from a patient treated with tofacitinib. The receptor was derived from a human donor with alopecia areata. The gene calls are TRBV7-8 and TRBJ1-4, with D possibly matching TRBD1 (5 bases). The CDR3 coding sequence is TGTGCCAGCACCCGTGGGGGTGTAGGTGAAAAACTGTTTTTT. Protein: CASTRGGVGEKLFF.